This TCR beta chain was obtained from a study of blood T cell repertoires in COVID-19. Study information: Sites in the United States, Italy and Spain provided acute and convalescent COVID-19 samples.

Original analysis: It was from reference gene primer amplification that nucleated cell counts were estimated. The protocol was immunoSEQ multiplex PCR, while the TCRdb copy is restricted to in-frame clones and leaves out a portion. That table gives V, J and clone size, and the DNA gave D and trimming. The repertoire consists of 200,000 to 250,000 clones, with about 90% occurring once and the leading ten covering over 12%. Individuals drawn from 24 US areas were roughly 18 to 89 years old. Categorization into cohorts depended on clinical history that participants reported. Per the germline V gene, CDR1 is LNHDA and CDR2 is SQIVND (reference sequence). V lost 5 bases and J 3 bases, leaving 14 bases between the germline ends. The CDR3 covers 15 residues.

The specimen sequenced was PBMCs or T cells enriched from blood (not recorded which). The clonotype comes from a woman aged 45-59 years with acute COVID-19. The gene calls are TRBV19 and TRBJ2-1; weak D call: TRBD2 (6 bases). The CDR3: CASSVAGSGYNEQFF. CDR3 sequence (DNA): TGTGCCAGTAGTGTGGCGGGATCAGGCTACAATGAGCAGTTCTTC.